This TCR beta chain was recorded in a study of spatial heterogeneity in lung cancer. Whole-study results and caveats: In blood, ubiquitous expanded tumor TCRs appeared more at resection than follow-up.

This clonotype was found a few times. Antigen: not known. Germline values: CDR1 LGHNA, CDR2 YNFKEQ. V dropped 0 bases and J dropped 2 bases, with 11 bases sitting between them. The CDR3 is made up of 16 amino acids. Stated time point: sample taken at primary tumor resection. Each molecule of TCR cDNA was tagged with one unique molecular identifier. TCRdb processed the 5' RACE reads anew with MiXCR; each CDR3 protein has one entry. The data hold tens of thousands of distinct CDR3 sequences, with approximately 12% observed a single time. This clonotype was obtained from a male donor with early-stage non-small cell lung cancer. V usage is TRBV4-2 and J usage is TRBJ2-1; D remains ambiguous. The specimen comprised PBMCs, sampled at surgery. CDR3 DNA sequence: TGTGCCAGCAGCCAAGAACCAGCGCGGACCTACAATGAGCAGTTCTTC. Translated: CASSQEPARTYNEQFF.